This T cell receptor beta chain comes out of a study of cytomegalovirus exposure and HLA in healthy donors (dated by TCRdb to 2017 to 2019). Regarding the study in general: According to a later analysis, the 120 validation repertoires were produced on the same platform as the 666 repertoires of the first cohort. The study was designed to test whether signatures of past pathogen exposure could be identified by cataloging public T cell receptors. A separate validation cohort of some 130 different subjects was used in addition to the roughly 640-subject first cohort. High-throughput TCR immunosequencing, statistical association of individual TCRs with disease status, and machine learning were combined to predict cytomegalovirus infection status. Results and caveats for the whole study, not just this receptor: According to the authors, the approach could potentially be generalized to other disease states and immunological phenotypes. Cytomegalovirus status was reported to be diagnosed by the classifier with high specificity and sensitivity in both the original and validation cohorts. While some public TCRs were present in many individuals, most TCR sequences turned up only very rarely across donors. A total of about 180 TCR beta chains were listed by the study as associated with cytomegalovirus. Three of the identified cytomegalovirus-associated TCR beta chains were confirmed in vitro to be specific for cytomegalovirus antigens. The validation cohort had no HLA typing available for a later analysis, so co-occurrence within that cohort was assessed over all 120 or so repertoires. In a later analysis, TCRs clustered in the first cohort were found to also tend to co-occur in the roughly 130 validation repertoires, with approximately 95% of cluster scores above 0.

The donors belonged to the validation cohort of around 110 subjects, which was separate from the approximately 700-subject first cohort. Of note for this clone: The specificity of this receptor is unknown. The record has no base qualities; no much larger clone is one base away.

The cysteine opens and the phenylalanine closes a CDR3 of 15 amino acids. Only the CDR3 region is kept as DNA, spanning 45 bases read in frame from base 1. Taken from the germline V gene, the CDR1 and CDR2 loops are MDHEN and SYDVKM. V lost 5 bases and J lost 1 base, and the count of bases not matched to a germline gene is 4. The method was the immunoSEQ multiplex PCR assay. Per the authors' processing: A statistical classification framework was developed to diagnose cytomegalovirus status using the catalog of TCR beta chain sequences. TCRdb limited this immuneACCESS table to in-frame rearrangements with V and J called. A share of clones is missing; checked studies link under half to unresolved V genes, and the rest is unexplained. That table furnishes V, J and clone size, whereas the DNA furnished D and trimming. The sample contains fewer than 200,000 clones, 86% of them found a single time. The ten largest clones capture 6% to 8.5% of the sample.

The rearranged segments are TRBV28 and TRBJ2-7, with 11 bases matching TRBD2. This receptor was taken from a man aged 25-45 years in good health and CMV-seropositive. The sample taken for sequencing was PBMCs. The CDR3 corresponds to CASSTLAGVSYEQYF. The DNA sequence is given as TGTGCCAGCAGTACACTAGCGGGGGTTTCCTACGAGCAGTACTTC.